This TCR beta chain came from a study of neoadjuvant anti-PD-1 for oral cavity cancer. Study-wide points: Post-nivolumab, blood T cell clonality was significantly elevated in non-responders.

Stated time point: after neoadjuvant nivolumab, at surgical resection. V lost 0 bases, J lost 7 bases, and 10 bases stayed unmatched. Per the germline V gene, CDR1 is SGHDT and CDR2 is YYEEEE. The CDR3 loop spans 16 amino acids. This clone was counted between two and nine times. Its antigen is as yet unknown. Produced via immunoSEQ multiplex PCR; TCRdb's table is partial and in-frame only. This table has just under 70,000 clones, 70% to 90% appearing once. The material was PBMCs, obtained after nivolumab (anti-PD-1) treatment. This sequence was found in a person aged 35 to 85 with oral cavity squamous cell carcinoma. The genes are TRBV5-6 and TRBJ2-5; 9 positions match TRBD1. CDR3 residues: CASSLADRGKFVTQYF. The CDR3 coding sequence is TGTGCCAGCAGCTTGGCGGACAGGGGAAAATTCGTGACCCAGTACTTC.